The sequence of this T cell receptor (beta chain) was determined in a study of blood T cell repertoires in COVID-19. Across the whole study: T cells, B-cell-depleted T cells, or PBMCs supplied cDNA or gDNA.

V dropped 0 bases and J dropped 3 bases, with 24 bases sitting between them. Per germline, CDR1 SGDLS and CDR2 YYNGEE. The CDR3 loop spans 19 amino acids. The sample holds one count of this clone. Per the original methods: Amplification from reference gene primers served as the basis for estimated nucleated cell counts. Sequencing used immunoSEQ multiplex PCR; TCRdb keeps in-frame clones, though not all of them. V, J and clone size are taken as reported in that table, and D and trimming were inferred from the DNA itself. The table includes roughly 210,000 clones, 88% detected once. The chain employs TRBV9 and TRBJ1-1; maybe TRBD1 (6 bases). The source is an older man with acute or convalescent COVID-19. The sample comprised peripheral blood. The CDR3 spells CASSVGRGKLALGDTEAFF. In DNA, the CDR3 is TGTGCCAGCAGCGTAGGCAGGGGAAAACTGGCCCTGGGGGACACTGAAGCTTTCTTT.